This record covers a single T cell receptor beta chain. Its antigen specificity is not known. Nothing much larger sits one base from this clone, and base qualities are not available. The CDR3 goes from the cysteine to the phenylalanine over 16 residues. This entry keeps only the CDR3 DNA: 48 bases, framed from base 1. Trimming costs V 4 bases and J 2 bases, and their ends lie 15 bases apart. As encoded in the germline V gene, CDR1 is MGHRA while CDR2 is YSYEKL. The sample's treatment or condition label, decoded: 15 to 20 received Ad26.COV2.S at low or high dose, single or two shots; roughly five received placebo; per-sample allocation not given. For vaccine and placebo recipients, the sequenced repertoires came from samples collected on day 63 after the first injection. In Cohort 1b, 25 adults aged 18-55 years were enrolled at a single site in Boston, USA, between 29 July and 7 August 2020. Ad26.COV2.S was a replication-incompetent adenovirus type 26 vector that expressed a prefusion-stabilized SARS-CoV-2 spike protein derived from the original Wuhan strain.

The data are from a study of Ad26.COV2.S vaccination and SARS-CoV-2 variants (dated by TCRdb to about 2021). Looking at the study overall: Donors in the vaccine arm were drawn from COV1001, a multicentre, randomized, double-blind, placebo-controlled phase I-IIa trial testing Ad26.COV2.S in healthy adults. Investigators remained blinded to trial group allocation during experiments and outcome assessment. Ad26.COV2.S was administered intramuscularly at 5 x 10^10 or 1 x 10^11 viral particles, either as a single shot or as two shots given 56 days apart. TCRbeta repertoire sequencing served as the tool for gauging how specific and how broad the SARS-CoV-2-reactive T cell receptors were following Ad26.COV2.S vaccination. Trial participants were randomized into five groups of five: low-dose or high-dose Ad26.COV2.S given once or twice, or placebo on both occasions. A total of about 30 samples were included in the TCR-sequenced set, comprising around 19 Ad26.COV2.S vaccine recipients, 5 placebo recipients and 8 SARS-CoV-2 convalescent individuals.

The research as a whole found: According to the authors, total T cell responses may have been underestimated by the TCR breadth and depth analyses. Higher spike-specific TCR breadth was observed in Ad26.COV2.S recipients than in placebo recipients (P = 0.0014). Comparable non-spike TCR breadth was observed between vaccine and placebo recipients, consistent with only spike being contained in the vaccine. The study lacked the statistical power to compare responses across vaccine doses or regimens. After vaccination, spike-specific CD8+ and CD4+ T cell responses were reported to show substantial breadth.

The immunoSEQ Assay was the method used to sequence TCRbeta CDR3 regions. After extraction, genomic DNA underwent amplification by bias-controlled multiplex PCR, followed by high-throughput sequencing. On the authors' methods: To quantify the absolute abundance of every unique TCRbeta CDR3 region, sequences were collapsed and filtered. Usable DNA was measured by amplifying reference genes present in all nucleated cells, and TCRbeta template counts were normalized to that usable DNA to estimate T cell fraction. Repertoire TCRs were annotated as SARS-CoV-2-specific when V gene, CDR3 amino acid sequence and J gene were exactly matched to a known reactive TCR set. The reference SARS-CoV-2 TCR set was obtained from MIRA and was filtered for enrichment in COVID-19-positive ImmuneCODE repertoires, whereby public or cross-reactive TCRs were removed. Using the MIRA antigens, annotated TCRs were further analysed by specific ORF or by position within an ORF. Depth was the summed frequency of annotated unique rearrangements, while breadth was defined as annotated unique rearrangements over total unique productive rearrangements. TCR breadth was compared between groups using two-sided Wilcoxon rank-sum tests. Here the immuneACCESS table is served through TCRdb, limited to in-frame sequences with V and J called. Missing clones are a known gap in these copies; in checked studies unresolved V genes cover under half, and the rest lacks a known reason. That table furnishes V, J and clone size, whereas the DNA furnished D and trimming. The sample table records approximately 400,000 clones; roughly 85% of these occur just once. The top ten clonotypes cover roughly 7.4% of the sample.

The TCR comes from a person between 18 and 60 years old who received the Ad26.COV2.S COVID-19 vaccine or a placebo. Recombination linked TRBV4-1 to TRBJ1-3; confidence is insufficient to name the D gene. Sequenced material: peripheral blood, taken in a trial of Ad26.COV2.S vaccine versus placebo. The CDR3 protein: CASSPIGKATGNTIYF. In nucleotides, the sequence is TGCGCCAGCAGCCCTATTGGGAAAGCGACTGGAAACACCATATATTTT.